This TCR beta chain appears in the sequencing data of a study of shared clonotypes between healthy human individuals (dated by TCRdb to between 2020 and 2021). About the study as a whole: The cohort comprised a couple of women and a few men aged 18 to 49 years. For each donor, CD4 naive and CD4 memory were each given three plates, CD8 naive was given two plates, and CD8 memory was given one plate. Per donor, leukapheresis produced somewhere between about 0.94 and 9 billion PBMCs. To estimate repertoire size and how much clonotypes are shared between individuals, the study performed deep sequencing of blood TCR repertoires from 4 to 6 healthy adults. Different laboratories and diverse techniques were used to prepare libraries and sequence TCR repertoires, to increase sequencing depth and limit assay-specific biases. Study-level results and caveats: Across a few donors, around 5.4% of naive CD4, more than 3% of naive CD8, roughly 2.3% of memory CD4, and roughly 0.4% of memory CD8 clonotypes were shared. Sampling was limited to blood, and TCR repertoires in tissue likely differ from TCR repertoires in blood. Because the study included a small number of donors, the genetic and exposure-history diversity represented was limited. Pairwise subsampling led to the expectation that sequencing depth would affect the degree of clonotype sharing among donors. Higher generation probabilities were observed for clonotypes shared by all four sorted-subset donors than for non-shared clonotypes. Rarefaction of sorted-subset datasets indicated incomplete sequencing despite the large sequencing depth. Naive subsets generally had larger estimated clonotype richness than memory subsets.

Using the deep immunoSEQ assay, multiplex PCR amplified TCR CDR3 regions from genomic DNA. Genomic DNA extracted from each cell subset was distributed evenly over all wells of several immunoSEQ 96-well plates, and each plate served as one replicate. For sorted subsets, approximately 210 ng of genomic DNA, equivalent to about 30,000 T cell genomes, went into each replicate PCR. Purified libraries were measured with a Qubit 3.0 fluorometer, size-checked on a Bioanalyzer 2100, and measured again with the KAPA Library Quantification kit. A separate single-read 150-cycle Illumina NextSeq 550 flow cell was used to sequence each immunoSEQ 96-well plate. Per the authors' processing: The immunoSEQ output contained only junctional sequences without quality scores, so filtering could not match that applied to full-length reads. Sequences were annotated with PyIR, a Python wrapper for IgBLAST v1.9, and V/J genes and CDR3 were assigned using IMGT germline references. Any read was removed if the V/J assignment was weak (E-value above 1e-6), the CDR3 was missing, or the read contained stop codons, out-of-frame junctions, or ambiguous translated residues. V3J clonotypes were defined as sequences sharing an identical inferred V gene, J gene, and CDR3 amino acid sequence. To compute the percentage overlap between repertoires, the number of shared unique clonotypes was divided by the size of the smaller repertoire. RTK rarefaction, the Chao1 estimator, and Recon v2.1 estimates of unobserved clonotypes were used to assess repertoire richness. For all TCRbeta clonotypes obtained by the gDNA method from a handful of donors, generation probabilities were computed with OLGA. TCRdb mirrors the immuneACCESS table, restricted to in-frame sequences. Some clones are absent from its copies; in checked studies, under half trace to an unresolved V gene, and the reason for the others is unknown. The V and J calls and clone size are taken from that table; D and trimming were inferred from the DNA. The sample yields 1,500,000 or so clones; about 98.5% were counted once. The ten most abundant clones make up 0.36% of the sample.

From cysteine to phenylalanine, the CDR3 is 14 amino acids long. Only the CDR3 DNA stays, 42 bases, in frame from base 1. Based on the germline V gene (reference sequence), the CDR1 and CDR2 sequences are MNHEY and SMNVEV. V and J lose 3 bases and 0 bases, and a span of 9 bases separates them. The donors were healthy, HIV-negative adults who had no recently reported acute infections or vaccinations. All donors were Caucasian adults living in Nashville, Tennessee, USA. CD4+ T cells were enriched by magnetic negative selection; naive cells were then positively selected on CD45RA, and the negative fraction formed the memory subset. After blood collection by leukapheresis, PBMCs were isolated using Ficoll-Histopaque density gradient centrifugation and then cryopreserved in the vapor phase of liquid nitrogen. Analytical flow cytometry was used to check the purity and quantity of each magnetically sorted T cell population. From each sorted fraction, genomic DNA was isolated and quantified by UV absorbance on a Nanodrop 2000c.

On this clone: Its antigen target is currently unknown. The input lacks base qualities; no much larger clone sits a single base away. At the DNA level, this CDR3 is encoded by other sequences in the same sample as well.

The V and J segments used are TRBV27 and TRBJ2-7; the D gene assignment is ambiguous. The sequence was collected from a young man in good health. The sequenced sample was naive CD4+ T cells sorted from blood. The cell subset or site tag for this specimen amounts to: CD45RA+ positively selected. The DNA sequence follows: TGTGCCAGCAGTTTGAGGCAGAGCTCCTACGAGCAGTACTTC. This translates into CASSLRQSSYEQYF.